This T cell receptor beta chain was observed in a study of control samples from healthy donors and cancer patients. The CDR3 totals 15 residues. CDR1 is SGHRS, CDR2 YFSETQ, per germline. V lost 3 bases and J 0 bases, leaving 9 bases between the germline ends. Assay used: immunoSEQ multiplex PCR; TCRdb lists only in-frame clones, some missing. The table has about 410,000 clones, over 75% seen once. The chain is built from TRBV5-1 and TRBJ2-2; no clear D gene. The receptor was isolated from a middle-aged man with head and neck cancer. Material: PBMCs. The CDR3 DNA follows: TGCGCCAGCAGCTCACAGAGTCCGAACACCGGGGAGCTGTTTTTT. The encoded protein is CASSSQSPNTGELFF.